The present entry profiles one T cell receptor beta chain with its context. What it binds is unknown. Trimming took off 4 bases at V and 0 bases at J, with 10 bases between the two ends. Germline CDR1 reads SGHDT; CDR2 reads YYEEEE. The CDR3 sequence is 14 residues long. Method: immunoSEQ multiplex PCR; TCRdb's copy keeps in-frame clones and lacks some. The repertoire holds approximately 2,000,000 clones, with 93% as singletons. This entry belongs to a study of shared clonotypes between healthy human individuals. Study outcomes and limitations: In having few donors, the study represented limited genetic and exposure-history diversity.

Naive CD8 cells, CD45RO-negative and positively selected for CCR7, excluded terminally differentiated effector memory CD45RA+ cells. This sequence was found in a young man in good health. Some clones in this sample may be carry-over from other donors' samples. Source material: naive CD8+ T cells from PBMCs. The chain combines TRBV5-6 with TRBJ1-1; D is ambiguous. CDR3 nucleotides: TGTGCCAGCAGCGAACAGACGATGAACACTGAAGCTTTCTTT. Amino acid sequence: CASSEQTMNTEAFF.